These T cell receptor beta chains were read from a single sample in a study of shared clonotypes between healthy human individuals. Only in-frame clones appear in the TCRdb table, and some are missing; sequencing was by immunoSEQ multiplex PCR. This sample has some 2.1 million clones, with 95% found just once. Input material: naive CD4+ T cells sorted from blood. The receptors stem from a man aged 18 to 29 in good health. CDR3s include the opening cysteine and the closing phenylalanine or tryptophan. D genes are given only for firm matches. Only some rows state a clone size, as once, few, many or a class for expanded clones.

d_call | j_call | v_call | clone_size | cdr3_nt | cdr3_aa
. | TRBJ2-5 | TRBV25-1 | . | TGTGCCAGCAGTGAGGGGGTACAAGAGACCCAGTACTTC | CASSEGVQETQYF
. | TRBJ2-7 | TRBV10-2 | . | TGCGCCAGCAGTGAGTCGATACGCCCGAAAGGGAGCTCCTACGAGCAGTACTTC | CASSESIRPKGSSYEQYF
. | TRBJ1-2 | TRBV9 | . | TGTGCCAGCAGCGTCACGGGAGTTACTAACTATGGCTACACCTTC | CASSVTGVTNYGYTF
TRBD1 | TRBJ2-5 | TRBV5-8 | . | TGTGCCAGCAGCGACCGGGACAGGAGAGAGACCCAGTACTTC | CASSDRDRRETQYF
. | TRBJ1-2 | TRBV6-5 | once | TGTGCCACCCGGCTCGACAGTGATGGCTACACCTTC | CATRLDSDGYTF
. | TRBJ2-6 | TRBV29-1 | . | TGCAGCGTGCAGGGTGCTGGGGCCAACGTCCTGACTTTC | CSVQGAGANVLTF
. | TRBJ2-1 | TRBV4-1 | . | TGCGCCAGCAGCCATCCCGTAGGACAACAGTTCTTC | CASSHPVGQQFF
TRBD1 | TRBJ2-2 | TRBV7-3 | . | TGTGCCAGCAGCCAAGGACAGGGATGGGCCGGGGAGCTGTTTTTT | CASSQGQGWAGELFF
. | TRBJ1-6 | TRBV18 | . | TGTGCCAGCTCACCGCCTAATTCACCCCTCCACTTT | CASSPPNSPLHF
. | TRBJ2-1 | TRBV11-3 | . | TGTGCCAGCAGCTTAGTAGGGAAAGGCTCCTACAATGAGCAGTTCTTC | CASSLVGKGSYNEQFF
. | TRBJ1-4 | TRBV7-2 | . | TGTGCCAGCAGCTTAGTCGGGAGGGGTGCTGAAAAACTGTTTTTT | CASSLVGRGAEKLFF
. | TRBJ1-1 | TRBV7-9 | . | TGTGCCAGCAGCTCTCGAGCTTTCTTT | CASSSRAFF
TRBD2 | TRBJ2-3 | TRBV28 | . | TGTGCCAGCAGTTCTTCTAGCGGGGGATACACAGATACGCAGTATTTT | CASSSSSGGYTDTQYF
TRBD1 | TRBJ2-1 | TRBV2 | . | TGTGCCAGCAGCGTAACGCAGGGGGTTTACAATGAGCAGTTCTTC | CASSVTQGVYNEQFF
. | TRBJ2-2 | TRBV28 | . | TGTGCCAGCAGTTCCGAAGCTAGGGCGGGGAACACCGGGGAGCTGTTTTTT | CASSSEARAGNTGELFF
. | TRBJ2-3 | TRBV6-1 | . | TGTGCCAGCAGTGATTCGGGGATCGGCACAGATACGCAGTATTTT | CASSDSGIGTDTQYF
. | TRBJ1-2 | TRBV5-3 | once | TGTGCCAGAAGCTTGAAACGGGAAACAGCTAACTATGGCTACACCTTC | CARSLKRETANYGYTF
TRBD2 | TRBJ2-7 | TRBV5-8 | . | TGTGCCAGCAGCTTGGACCCCGGGAGGGCCGCCTCCTACGAGCAGTACTTC | CASSLDPGRAASYEQYF
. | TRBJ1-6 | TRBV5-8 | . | TGTGCCAGCAGCTTGTTTCATGGTGATTCACCCCTCCACTTT | CASSLFHGDSPLHF
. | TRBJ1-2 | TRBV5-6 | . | TGTGCCAGCAGCTTGTCGGGAGGGGCTGGCTACACCTTC | CASSLSGGAGYTF
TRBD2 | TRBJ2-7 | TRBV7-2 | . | TGTGCCAGCAGCTTAGCGACTAGCGGGAGTGTTTACGAGCAGTACTTC | CASSLATSGSVYEQYF
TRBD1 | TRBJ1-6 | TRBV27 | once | TGTGCCAGCAGTTCCTTCCGGGACAGAAATATTTGGGGAGATTCACCCCTCCACTTT | CASSSFRDRNIWGDSPLHF
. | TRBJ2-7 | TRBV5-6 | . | TGTGCCAGCAGCTTTGCTTCTCCTTACGAGCAGTACTTC | CASSFASPYEQYF
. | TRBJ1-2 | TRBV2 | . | TGTGCCAGCACCAGGGGCCTGAATAACTATGGCTACACCTTC | CASTRGLNNYGYTF
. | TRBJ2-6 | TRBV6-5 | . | TGTGCCAGCGCTCGCGGAACCTCTGGGGCCAACGTCCTGACTTTC | CASARGTSGANVLTF
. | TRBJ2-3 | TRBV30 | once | TGTGCCTGGACCTCGACCCACGATACGCAGTATTTT | CAWTSTHDTQYF
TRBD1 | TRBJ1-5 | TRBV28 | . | TGTGCCAGCAGGGCAGGGGGCATCGGCAATCAGCCCCAGCATTTT | CASRAGGIGNQPQHF
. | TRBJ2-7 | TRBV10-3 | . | TGTGCCATCAGTGACACGGTGGGCAGGGCGACCTACGAGCAGTACTTC | CAISDTVGRATYEQYF
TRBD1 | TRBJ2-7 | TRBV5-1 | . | TGCGCCAGCAGCTTGTTGGACAGGACAACTAGCTCCTACGAGCAGTACTTC | CASSLLDRTTSSYEQYF
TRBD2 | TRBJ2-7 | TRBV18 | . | TGTGCCAGCTCCGGGACTAGCGGTACCTACGAGCAGTACTTC | CASSGTSGTYEQYF
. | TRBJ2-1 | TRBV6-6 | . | TGTGCCAGCAGTTACCTCGGCAGGGAGCAGTTCTTC | CASSYLGREQFF
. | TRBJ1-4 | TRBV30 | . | TGTGCCTGGAGTGACCGGGGACCGGCCTTGGGGAAACTGTTTTTT | CAWSDRGPALGKLFF
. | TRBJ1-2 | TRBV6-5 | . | TGTGCCAGCAGGCCTGGAAACTATGGCTACACCTTC | CASRPGNYGYTF
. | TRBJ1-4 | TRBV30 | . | TGTGCCTGGAGTAGGGGACGATCTAATGAAAAACTGTTTTTT | CAWSRGRSNEKLFF
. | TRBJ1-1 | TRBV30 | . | TGTGCCTGGAACCGCGGTAACACTGAAGCTTTCTTT | CAWNRGNTEAFF
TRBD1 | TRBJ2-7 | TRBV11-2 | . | TGTGCCAGCAGACGCCCCGGGACAGGCTCCTACGAGCAGTACTTC | CASRRPGTGSYEQYF
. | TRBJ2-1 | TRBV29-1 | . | TGCAGCGTTGAAGGCGTGCAGAGCTCCTACAATGAGCAGTTCTTC | CSVEGVQSSYNEQFF
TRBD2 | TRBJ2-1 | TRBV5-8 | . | TGTGCCAGCAGCAGTACGGGACTAGGGTCCAATGAGCAGTTCTTC | CASSSTGLGSNEQFF
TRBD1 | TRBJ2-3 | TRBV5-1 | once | TGCGCCAGCAGCTTGGCGGGACAGAGCACAGATACGCAGTATTTT | CASSLAGQSTDTQYF
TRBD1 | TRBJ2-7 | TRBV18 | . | TGTGCCAGCTCGTTCGGACAGGGTCCGTACGAGCAGTACTTC | CASSFGQGPYEQYF
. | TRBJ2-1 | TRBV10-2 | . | TGCGCCAGCAGACTGGATAGCTCCTACAATGAGCAGTTCTTC | CASRLDSSYNEQFF